The 25 T cell receptor beta chains listed next were all sequenced from one sample in a study of early T cells in non-severe SARS-CoV-2 infection. TCRdb passed the 5' RACE reads through MiXCR, listing each CDR3 protein once. The sample shows 60,000 to 85,000 distinct CDR3 sequences, roughly a sixth of them seen only once. The source material was whole blood. These receptor sequences come from an adult who was a healthcare worker with PCR-confirmed SARS-CoV-2 infection or an uninfected control (not recorded which).

This clonotype was counted at least ten times. V and J are TRBV19 and TRBJ2-1; no definite D call. V was cut by 4 bases and J by 0 bases, with 10 bases left in between. CDR1 LNHDA and CDR2 SQIVND come from the germline V gene (reference sequence). CDR3 size: 15 residues. CDR3 protein: CASSTPRSSYNEQFF. CDR3 DNA: TGTGCCAGTAGTACCCCCAGGAGCTCCTACAATGAGCAGTTCTTC.

This clonotype was recorded a few times. V usage is TRBV20-1 and J usage is TRBJ2-2; D uncertain. The CDR3 runs 15 residues. V lost 0 bases, J lost 6 bases, and 14 bases lay in between. Germline V gene lookup returns CDR1 DFQATT and CDR2 SNEGSKA (reference sequence). The CDR3: CSARDLEVIPGELFF. The DNA for the CDR3 is TGCAGTGCTAGAGATCTAGAAGTAATCCCCGGGGAGCTGTTTTTT.

The table lists this clonotype with a few counts. V usage is TRBV7-9 and J usage is TRBJ2-3, with TRBD2 matching over 8 bases. Germline loops: CDR1 SEHNR, CDR2 FQNEAQ (reference sequence). The CDR3 is 18 residues long. J lost 2 bases, V lost 3 bases, and 13 bases had no gene match. The CDR3 loop is CASSFYPMVTSATDTQYF. The CDR3 region has the DNA TGTGCCAGCAGCTTTTACCCCATGGTGACTAGCGCCACAGATACGCAGTATTTT.

The J gene is TRBJ1-5, the V gene TRBV18, with D maybe TRBD1 (5 bases). Trimming took 5 bases from V and 9 from J, leaving 17 bases between them. The germline V gene encodes CDR1 KGHSH and CDR2 LQKENI. This CDR3 has 14 amino acids. The CDR3 nucleotides are TGTGCCAGCTCAAAATCGAGGGACGCGTTGCCCCAGCATTTT. This gives the protein CASSKSRDALPQHF.

This clonotype has ten or more counts. At one end, the junction sequence differs from germline, possibly due to a read error. The chain joins TRBV7-7 to TRBJ2-7; D might be TRBD1 or TRBD2, each matching 6 bases. The germline CDR1 and CDR2 sequences are SSHAT and FNYEAQ (reference sequence). This CDR3 contains 12 residues. CDR3 amino acids: CASSLEGGEQYF. CDR3 in DNA: TGTGCTAGCAGCTTAGAGGGGGGCGAGCAGTACTTC.

This clonotype has more than one count but fewer than ten. V gene TRBV7-2 combines with J gene TRBJ2-6; TRBD1 might be the D (5 bases). V dropped 5 bases and J dropped 1 base, with 12 bases sitting between them. Germline CDR1 SGHTA, CDR2 FQGNSA. This CDR3 comprises 16 residues. The CDR3 sequence is CASSPTTASGANVLTF. The CDR3 DNA follows: TGTGCCAGCAGCCCAACGACAGCTTCTGGGGCCAACGTCCTGACTTTC. Full variable domain (remainder filled in from reference TRBV7-2 and TRBJ2-6): GAGVSQSPSNKVTEKGKDVELRCDPISGHTALYWYRQSLGQGLEFLIYFQGNSAPDKSGLPSDRFSAERTGGSVSTLTIQRTQQEDSAVYLCASSPTTASGANVLTFGAGSRLTVL.

This clonotype was counted between two and nine times. This rearrangement joins TRBV5-4 to TRBJ1-2; perhaps TRBD1 as D (5 bases). The CDR3 has 13 amino acids. V lost 4 bases, J lost 3 bases, and 10 bases lay in between. Germline V lookup: CDR1 SGHNT, CDR2 YYREEE (reference sequence). The CDR3 DNA is TGTGCCAGCAGCCCGAGCAGGGACTATGGCTACACCTTC. This codes for CASSPSRDYGYTF.

This clonotype was seen only a few times. The rearrangement uses TRBV3-1 and TRBJ2-7, with D maybe TRBD1 (5 bases). Germline CDR1 and CDR2: LGHDT and YNNKEL (reference sequence). This CDR3 comprises 16 residues. The V end lost 1 base, the J end lost 1 base, and 14 bases lay between the germline ends. The CDR3: CASSQVWQGGSYEQYF. CDR3 DNA: TGTGCCAGCAGCCAAGTATGGCAGGGCGGATCCTACGAGCAGTACTTC.

This clonotype was detected ten times or more. This sequence joins TRBV19 and TRBJ1-2; tentative D call: TRBD1 (5 bases). CDR3 length: 15 residues. V dropped 1 base and J dropped 3 bases, with 12 bases sitting between them. Germline V gives CDR1 LNHDA, CDR2 SQIVND (reference sequence). CDR3 bases: TGTGCCAGTAGTATAGGCAGGGCGAAGGACTATGGCTACACCTTC. Its translation: CASSIGRAKDYGYTF.

This chain connects TRBV20-1 to TRBJ2-2; 7 bases match TRBD1. This CDR3 is 15 amino acids long. The germline V gene has CDR1 DFQATT and CDR2 SNEGSKA (reference sequence). V lost 2 bases, J lost 5 bases, and 8 bases stayed unmatched. The CDR3 protein is CSARRHRGRTGELFF. CDR3 coding DNA: TGCAGTGCTAGACGCCACAGGGGCCGGACCGGGGAGCTGTTTTTT.

This clonotype has more than one count but fewer than ten. V usage is TRBV29-1 and J usage is TRBJ1-1, with D tentatively TRBD1 (6 bases). This CDR3 spans 13 amino acids. With 7 bases removed from V and 6 bases from J, the gap between germline ends came to 18 bases. The V gene's germline CDR1 is SQVTM and CDR2 ANQGSEA. CDR3 sequence: CSATPQGRPEAFF. The CDR3 DNA is TGCAGCGCCACCCCCCAGGGGCGCCCTGAAGCTTTCTTT.

A few counts support this clonotype. The genes are TRBV29-1 and TRBJ2-2; D possibly corresponds to TRBD2 (6 bases). Germline V gene data show CDR1 as SQVTM and CDR2 as ANQGSEA. V was clipped by 7 bases and J by 5 bases, with 8 bases between them. The CDR3 consists of 11 residues. CDR3 bases: TGCAGCGGGGACTTGACCGGGGAGCTGTTTTTT. Its protein is CSGDLTGELFF.

This clonotype was seen ten or more times. This sequence joins TRBV30 and TRBJ1-4; 10 nucleotides agree with TRBD1. Trimming removed 0 bases from V and 8 bases from J; junction bases left unmatched: 3. The CDR3 covers 14 residues. Germline V gene lookup returns CDR1 GTSNPN and CDR2 SVGIG (reference sequence). The CDR3 loop is CAWSVGQGNEKLFF. The CDR3 bases are TGTGCCTGGAGTGTGGGACAGGGGAACGAAAAACTGTTTTTT.

This clonotype has a count of ten or more. The chain joins TRBV12-3 or TRBV12-4 to TRBJ1-2; 9 bases are a match to TRBD1. Trimming took 10 bases from V and 6 from J; bases not matched to a gene: 12. This CDR3 is built from 14 residues. The CDR3 sequence: CAITRPTGGNGYTF. The CDR3 DNA reads as TGTGCCATTACCCGACCGACAGGGGGGAATGGCTACACCTTC.

This clonotype was observed a few times. The rearrangement links TRBV11-2 to TRBJ1-2; no clear D gene. Trimming cost V 4 bases and J 8 bases, with 17 bases left between them. Germline loops: CDR1 SGHAT, CDR2 FQNNGV. The CDR3 totals 14 residues. The CDR3 DNA reads as TGTGCCAGCAGCTCCCCTCGTCGGGGAGGCGGCTACACCTTC. Its protein is CASSSPRRGGGYTF. Full variable domain (rest looked up from reference TRBV11-2 and TRBJ1-2): EAGVAQSPRYKIIEKRQSVAFWCNPISGHATLYWYQQILGQGPKLLIQFQNNGVVDDSQLPKDRFSAERLKGVDSTLKIQPAKLEDSAVYLCASSSPRRGGGYTFGSGTRLTVV.

This clonotype showed up just once. V usage is TRBV12-3 or TRBV12-4 and J usage is TRBJ2-1; 10 bases line up with TRBD2. There are 13 residues in the CDR3. V was clipped by 7 bases and J by 8 bases; unmatched bases: 5. CDR3 amino acids: CASTSGGAHEQFF. In DNA form, the CDR3 reads TGTGCCAGCACCAGCGGGGGGGCACATGAGCAGTTCTTC.

This chain uses TRBV30 with TRBJ1-6; D remains unclear. CDR3 size: 10 residues. Germline values: CDR1 GTSNPN, CDR2 SVGIG (reference sequence). V lost 5 bases and J 14 bases, leaving 10 bases between the germline ends. In nucleotides, the CDR3 is TGTGCCTGGGCGCGTCCTGCCCTCCACTTT. This gives the protein CAWARPALHF. Together with reference TRBV30 and TRBJ1-6, the CDR3 gives the full variable domain: SQTIHQWPATLVQPVGSPLSLECTVEGTSNPNLYWYRQAAGRGLQLLFYSVGIGQISSEVPQNLSASRPQDRQFILSSKKLLLSDSGFYLCAWARPALHFGNGTRLTVT.

The chain carries TRBV29-1 and TRBJ2-1, with TRBD1 matching 7 bases. The CDR3 contains 12 residues. Germline values: CDR1 SQVTM, CDR2 ANQGSEA. V shed 5 bases, J shed 7 bases, and the junction held 5 bases outside the gene matches. CDR3 sequence reads: CSVSGQVNEQFF. The DNA of the CDR3 is TGCAGCGTTTCTGGACAGGTAAATGAGCAGTTCTTC.

CDR3: CASSFGTGVNNSPLHF. CDR3 nucleotide sequence: TGTGCCAGCAGTTTCGGGACAGGTGTTAATAATTCACCCCTCCACTTT. The rearrangement uses TRBV6-6 and TRBJ1-6, with TRBD1 identical over 8 bases. CDR1 is MNHNY and CDR2 is SVGAGI in the germline V gene (reference sequence). V trimming: 4 bases; J trimming: 5 bases; junction bases outside the gene matches: 7. CDR3 length equals 16 residues.

V and J are TRBV6-6 and TRBJ2-1; D remains ambiguous. This CDR3 contains 11 residues. Per the germline V gene, CDR1 is MNHNY and CDR2 is SVGAGI (reference sequence). The V end lost 4 bases, the J end lost 9 bases, and 7 bases lay between the germline ends. CDR3 coding DNA: TGTGCCAGCAGTTTTGGAATTGAGCAGTTCTTC. It encodes CASSFGIEQFF.

This clonotype was found a few times. The chain couples TRBV29-1 to TRBJ2-7; possibly TRBD2 for D (6 bases). This CDR3 has 14 residues. Germline V gene lookup returns CDR1 SQVTM and CDR2 ANQGSEA. V was shortened by 0 bases and J by 4 bases, with 13 bases between the two germline ends. CDR3 sequence: CSVEDRGLGYEQYF. In nucleotides, the CDR3 is TGCAGCGTTGAAGACCGGGGGTTGGGTTACGAGCAGTACTTC.

The gene calls are TRBV28 and TRBJ2-1; D is ambiguous. This CDR3 spans 12 amino acids. Looked up from germline, CDR1 is MDHEN and CDR2 is SYDVKM. Trimming pared 5 bases from V and 9 bases from J, leaving 11 bases between. CDR3 DNA sequence: TGTGCCAGCAGTCTTACGGCCGGTGAGCAGTTCTTC. Translating it yields CASSLTAGEQFF.

The gene calls are TRBV19 and TRBJ2-7; D is possibly TRBD1 or TRBD2 (5 bases each). Trimming took 5 bases from V and 5 from J, leaving 22 bases between them. Germline values: CDR1 LNHDA, CDR2 SQIVND (reference sequence). The CDR3 is made up of 16 amino acids. CDR3 in DNA: TGTGCCAGTAGTTCCGAATCGGGACCACTCGGGAACGAGCAGTACTTC. Translating it yields CASSSESGPLGNEQYF.

This clonotype turned up a few times. This chain connects TRBV4-2 to TRBJ1-3, with D unclear. The V gene lost 0 bases and the J gene lost 0 bases, with 12 bases spanning the gap. There are 17 residues in the CDR3. From germline, CDR1 is LGHNA and CDR2 YNFKEQ. CDR3 protein: CASSQDIEILSGNTIYF. The CDR3 DNA reads TGTGCCAGCAGCCAAGATATAGAGATCCTCTCTGGAAACACCATATATTTT.

Many counts were recorded for this clonotype. For the CDR3, the DNA is TGCGCCAGCAGCCCAGTACTGCGCGCGAGCTCCTACGAGCAGTACTTC. Amino acids: CASSPVLRASSYEQYF. This chain joins TRBV4-1 and TRBJ2-7; D is ambiguous. V lost 4 bases and J 0 bases, leaving 16 bases between the germline ends. CDR1 is MGHRA, CDR2 YSYEKL, per germline. The CDR3 covers 16 residues.